Detailed here is one TCR beta chain. Its antigen is not identified. The repertoire was sequenced with immunoSEQ multiplex PCR; TCRdb's copy has only in-frame clones and lacks some. The sample lists about 400,000 clones; 89% were seen once. This sample stems from a study of Ad26.COV2.S vaccination and SARS-CoV-2 variants. About the study: By the intramuscular route, Ad26.COV2.S was given once, or twice 56 days apart.

This CDR3 has 14 residues. Germline V gene sequence: CDR1 MGHRA, CDR2 YSYEKL. The V end was cut by 4 bases, the J end by 5 bases, with 11 bases between. Study-level findings and limits: Spike-specific TCR breadth was greater in vaccine than placebo recipients. The study found similar non-spike TCR breadth in vaccine and placebo recipients.

Treatment in this sample: some 19 received Ad26.COV2.S at low or high dose, single or two shots; 5 received placebo; per-sample allocation not given. Sampling happened 63 days after the first vaccine or placebo injection. The input for sequencing was peripheral blood, taken in a trial of Ad26.COV2.S vaccine versus placebo. The chain recombines TRBV4-1 with TRBJ1-4; D remains ambiguous. This clonotype was obtained from a person aged 18 to 65 who received the Ad26.COV2.S COVID-19 vaccine or a placebo. CDR3 residues: CASSLRANNEKLFF. The CDR3, as DNA: TGCGCCAGCAGCCTCCGGGCCAACAATGAAAAACTGTTTTTT.